This TCR beta chain was sequenced for a study of blood T cells in healthy people across ages. For the second PCR, which ran for 7 to 11 cycles, a sample-barcoded 5' primer and a J-beta primer mix were used. Each CDR3 protein is one row after TCRdb ran MiXCR on the 5' RACE reads. The repertoire includes roughly 1,500,000 distinct CDR3 sequences, roughly 30% of them detected once, and about 11% sits in the top ten. Note on this clonotype: Its antigen is not identified.

Broader study findings: Higher diversity and more naive CD4+ cells were features of long-lived donors, compared to aged donors.

V shed 4 bases and J shed 1 base, with 7 bases lying between them. The CDR3 sequence is 13 residues long. Germline values: CDR1 MNHNY, CDR2 SVGAGI (reference sequence). Input material: blood. The sequence came from a woman aged 25 to 45 in good health. This chain uses TRBV6-6 with TRBJ1-1; the D is unclear. The DNA of the CDR3 is TGTGCCAGCAGTTGGGAGGGGAACACTGAAGCTTTCTTT. Translation: CASSWEGNTEAFF.